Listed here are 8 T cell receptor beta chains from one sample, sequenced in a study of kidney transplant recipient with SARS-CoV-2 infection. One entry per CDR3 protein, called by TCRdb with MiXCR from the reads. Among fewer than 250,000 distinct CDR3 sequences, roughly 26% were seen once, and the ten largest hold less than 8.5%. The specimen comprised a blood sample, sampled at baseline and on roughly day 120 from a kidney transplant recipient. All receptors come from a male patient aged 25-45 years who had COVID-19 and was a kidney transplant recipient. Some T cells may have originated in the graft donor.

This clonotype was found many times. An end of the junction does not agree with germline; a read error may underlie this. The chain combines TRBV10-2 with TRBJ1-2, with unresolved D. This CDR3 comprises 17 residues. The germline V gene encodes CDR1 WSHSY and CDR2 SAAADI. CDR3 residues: CASSTLRTSRKTYGYTF. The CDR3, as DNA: TGTGCCAGCAGCACATTGCGAACAAGCAGAAAGACCTATGGCTACACCTTC.

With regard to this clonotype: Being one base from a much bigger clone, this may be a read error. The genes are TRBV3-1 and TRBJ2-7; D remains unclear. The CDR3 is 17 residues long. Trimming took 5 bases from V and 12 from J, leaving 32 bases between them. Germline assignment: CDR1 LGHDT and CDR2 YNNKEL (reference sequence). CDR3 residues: CASSRLFPISFSETRYF. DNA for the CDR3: TGTGCCAGCAGCAGGCTCTTTCCCATTTCTTTCTCTGAGACCCGGTACTTC.

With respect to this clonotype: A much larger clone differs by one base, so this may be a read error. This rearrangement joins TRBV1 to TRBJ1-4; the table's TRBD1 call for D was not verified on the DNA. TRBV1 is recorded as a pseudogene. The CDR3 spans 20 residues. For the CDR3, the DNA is TGCACCAGCGGCCAAGAAGACCGGGACCCGGGCAGATCTTTTAATGAAAAACTGTTTTTT. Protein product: CTSGQEDRDPGRSFNEKLFF.

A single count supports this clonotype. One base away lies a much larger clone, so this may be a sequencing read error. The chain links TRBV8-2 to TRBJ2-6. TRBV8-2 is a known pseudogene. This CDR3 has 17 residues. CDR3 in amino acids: CGSSNRMTQSRANVLTF. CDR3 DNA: TGTGGCAGTTCCAATAGGATGACACAAAGTCGGGCCAACGTCCTGACTTTC.

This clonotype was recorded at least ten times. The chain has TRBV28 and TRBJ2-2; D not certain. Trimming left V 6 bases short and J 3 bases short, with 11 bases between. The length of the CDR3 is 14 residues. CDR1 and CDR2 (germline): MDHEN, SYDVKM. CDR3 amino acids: CASRWFGDTGELFF. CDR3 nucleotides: TGTGCCAGCAGGTGGTTTGGGGACACCGGGGAGCTGTTTTTT.

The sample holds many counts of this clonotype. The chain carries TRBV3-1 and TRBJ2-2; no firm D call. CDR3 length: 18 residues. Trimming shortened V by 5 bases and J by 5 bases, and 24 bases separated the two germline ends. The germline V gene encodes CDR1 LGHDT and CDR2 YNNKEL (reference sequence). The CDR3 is CASSAQAPISGLTGELFF. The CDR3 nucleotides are TGTGCCAGCAGCGCACAAGCTCCCATTTCAGGCTTGACCGGGGAGCTGTTTTTT.

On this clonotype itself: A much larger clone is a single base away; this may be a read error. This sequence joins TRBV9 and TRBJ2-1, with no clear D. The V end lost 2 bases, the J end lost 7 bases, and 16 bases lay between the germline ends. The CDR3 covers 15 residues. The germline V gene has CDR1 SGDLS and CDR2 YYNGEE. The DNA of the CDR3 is TGTGCCAGCAGCGTCGAAGTGGGCCGGAAAAATGAGCAGTTCTTC. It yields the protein CASSVEVGRKNEQFF.

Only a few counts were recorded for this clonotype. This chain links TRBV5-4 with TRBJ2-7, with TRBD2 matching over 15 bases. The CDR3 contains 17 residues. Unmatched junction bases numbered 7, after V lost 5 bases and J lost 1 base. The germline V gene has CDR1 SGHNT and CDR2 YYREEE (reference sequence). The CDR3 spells CASSSGLAGGVSYEQYF. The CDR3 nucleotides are TGTGCCAGCAGTTCCGGACTAGCGGGAGGGGTATCCTACGAGCAGTACTTC.